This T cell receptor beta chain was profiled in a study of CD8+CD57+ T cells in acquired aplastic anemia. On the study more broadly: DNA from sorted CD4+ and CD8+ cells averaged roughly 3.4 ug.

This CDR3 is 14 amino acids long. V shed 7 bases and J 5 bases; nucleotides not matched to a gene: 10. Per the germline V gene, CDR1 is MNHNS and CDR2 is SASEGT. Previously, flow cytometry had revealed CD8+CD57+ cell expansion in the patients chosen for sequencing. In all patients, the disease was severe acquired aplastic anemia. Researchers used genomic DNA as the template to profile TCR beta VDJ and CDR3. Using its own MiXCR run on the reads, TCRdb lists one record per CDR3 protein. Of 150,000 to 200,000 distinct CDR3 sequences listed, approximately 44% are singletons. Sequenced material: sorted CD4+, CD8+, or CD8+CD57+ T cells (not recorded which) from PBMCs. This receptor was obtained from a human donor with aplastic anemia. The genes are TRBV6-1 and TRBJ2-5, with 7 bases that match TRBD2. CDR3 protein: CASTNMGGRETQYF. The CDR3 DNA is TGTGCCAGCACCAACATGGGGGGGAGGGAGACCCAGTACTTC.